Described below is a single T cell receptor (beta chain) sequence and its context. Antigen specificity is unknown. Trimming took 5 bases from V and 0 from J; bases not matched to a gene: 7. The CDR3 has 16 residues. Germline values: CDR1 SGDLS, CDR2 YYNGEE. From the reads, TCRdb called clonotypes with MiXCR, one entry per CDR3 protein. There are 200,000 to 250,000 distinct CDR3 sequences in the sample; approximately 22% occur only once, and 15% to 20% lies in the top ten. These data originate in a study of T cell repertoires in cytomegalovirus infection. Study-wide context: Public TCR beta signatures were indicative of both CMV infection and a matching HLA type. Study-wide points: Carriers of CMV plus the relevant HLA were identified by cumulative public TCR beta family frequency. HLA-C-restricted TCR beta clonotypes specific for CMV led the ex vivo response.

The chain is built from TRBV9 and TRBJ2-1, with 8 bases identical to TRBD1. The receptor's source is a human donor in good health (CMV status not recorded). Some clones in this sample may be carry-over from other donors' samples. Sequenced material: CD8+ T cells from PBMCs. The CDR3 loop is CASSLSGQGSYNEQFF. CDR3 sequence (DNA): TGTGCCAGCAGTCTATCCGGACAGGGCTCCTACAATGAGCAGTTCTTC.